The 14 T cell receptor beta chains reported below all come from one sample, sequenced in a study of T cells in Graves' hyperthyroidism and ophthalmopathy (dated 2019 in TCRdb). The protocol used for the library was multiplex PCR. The data were produced on an Illumina HiSeq 2000. TCR beta CDR3 regions were amplified from RNA transcripts. The first round of RT-PCR for the TCR CDR3 was performed with the HTBI primer set and the Qiagen OneStep RT-PCR kit. The public reads were quality trimmed at Q25 with fastp and then assembled into clones with MiXCR by TCRdb, keeping productive beta chains. A single entry per CDR3 protein holds the most common genes and DNA from its merged rows. Across this sample there are 600,000 to 750,000 distinct CDR3 sequences, with 15% to 20% seen only once. The ten largest clones add up to about 14% of the sample. Sequencing was carried out using blood. The source of these receptors is a middle-aged man with Graves' hyperthyroidism.

This clonotype was found a few times. The J gene is TRBJ1-1, the V gene TRBV13; a weak D match, TRBD1 (5 bases). This CDR3 comprises 15 residues. V was cut by 5 bases and J by 0 bases, with 13 bases left in between. Per germline, CDR1 PRHDT and CDR2 FYEKMQ (reference sequence). CDR3 nucleotides: TGTGCCAGCAGCCAGGGCACGGCCGTGAACACTGAAGCTTTCTTT. As protein: CASSQGTAVNTEAFF.

There are many counts of this clonotype. The rearrangement links TRBV12-3 or TRBV12-4 to TRBJ2-2, with 9 bases that match TRBD1. V shed 6 bases, J shed 6 bases, and the junction held 2 bases outside the gene matches. There are 13 residues in the CDR3. This chain's CDR3 is CASRGQGAGELFF. In nucleotides, the CDR3 is TGTGCCAGCAGGGGACAGGGCGCCGGGGAGCTGTTTTTT.

The gene calls are TRBV9 and TRBJ1-2; D is uncertain. Trimming took off 0 bases at V and 7 bases at J, with 10 bases between the two ends. Per germline, CDR1 SGDLS and CDR2 YYNGEE. The CDR3 is made up of 13 amino acids. The CDR3 loop is CASSVGRGFGYTF. DNA of the CDR3: TGTGCCAGCAGCGTAGGGCGAGGTTTTGGCTACACCTTC. Complete variable domain (other parts from reference TRBV9 and TRBJ1-2): DSGVTQTPKHLITATGQRVTLRCSPRSGDLSVYWYQQSLDQGLQFLIQYYNGEERAKGNILERFSAQQFPDLHSELNLSSLELGDSALYFCASSVGRGFGYTFGSGTRLTVV.

In this sample, this clonotype turned up many times. The chain joins TRBV6-6 to TRBJ1-5; a possible D gene is TRBD1 (6 bases). The CDR3 is made up of 18 amino acids. V lost 2 bases, J lost 4 bases, and 21 bases lay in between. The germline V gene has CDR1 MNHNY and CDR2 SVGAGI (reference sequence). The CDR3 DNA is TGTGCCAGCAGTTACAACCCAGGGGCCCCTCGTATTAATCAGCCCCAGCATTTT. Translated, it gives CASSYNPGAPRINQPQHF.

In its sample, this clonotype was seen many times. This sequence joins TRBV6-1 and TRBJ1-1; TRBD1 agrees at 9 bases. CDR3 length equals 15 residues. J was trimmed by 4 bases and V by 8 bases; bases with no gene match: 11. The germline CDR1 and CDR2 sequences are MNHNS and SASEGT. The CDR3 spells CASSQYRGLGTEAFF. The CDR3 DNA reads TGTGCCAGCTCACAATACAGGGGGCTGGGCACTGAAGCTTTCTTT.

This clonotype was seen more than once but under ten times. The chain uses TRBV7-9 and TRBJ2-5, with D possibly being TRBD2 (6 bases). Germline lookup yields CDR1 SEHNR and CDR2 FQNEAQ (reference sequence). V dropped 0 bases and J dropped 4 bases, with 12 bases sitting between them. The CDR3 extends over 15 amino acids. CDR3 residues: CASSLARTGVETQYF. The CDR3, as DNA: TGTGCCAGCAGCTTAGCGAGAACGGGAGTAGAGACCCAGTACTTC.

In its sample, this clonotype was seen many times. The chain uses TRBV6-1 and TRBJ2-7; D unresolved. The V and J ends lost 6 bases and 5 bases respectively, with 23 bases between them. CDR1 is MNHNS, CDR2 SASEGT, per germline. The CDR3 has 16 residues. The CDR3 loop is CASRHKVMGLMNEQYF. The CDR3 DNA reads as TGTGCCAGCAGACACAAGGTCATGGGTCTTATGAACGAGCAGTACTTC.

The genes are TRBV3-1 and TRBJ2-2, with D uncertain. This CDR3 contains 12 residues. Germline V gives CDR1 LGHDT, CDR2 YNNKEL (reference sequence). V was trimmed by 7 bases and J by 3 bases, leaving 6 bases between them. The DNA for the CDR3 is TGTGCCAGCATCGACGACACCGGGGAGCTGTTTTTT. Its protein is CASIDDTGELFF.

This clonotype was picked up a small number of times. The chain is built from TRBV9 and TRBJ1-2, with TRBD1 identical over 8 bases. The V segment lost 1 base and the J segment 2 bases; nucleotides outside the gene matches: 4. Germline CDR1 reads SGDLS; CDR2 reads YYNGEE. The CDR3 loop spans 15 amino acids. CDR3 amino acids: CASSVRGQGNYGYTF. The CDR3 nucleotides read TGTGCCAGCAGCGTACGAGGACAGGGCAACTATGGCTACACCTTC.

This clonotype was counted a few times. J is TRBJ2-7 and V is TRBV5-1; no clear D. The CDR3 runs to 14 residues. Germline values: CDR1 SGHRS, CDR2 YFSETQ. V was cut by 0 bases and J by 3 bases, with 10 bases left in between. CDR3 loop: CASSLGQSLYEQYF. In nucleotides, the CDR3 is TGCGCCAGCAGCTTGGGGCAGTCGCTCTACGAGCAGTACTTC.

This clonotype was seen only a few times. This rearrangement joins TRBV20-1 to TRBJ2-7, with D possibly being TRBD1 or TRBD2 (5 bases each). The germline V and J ends were trimmed by 7 bases and 3 bases, with 10 bases remaining between them. The CDR3 contains 11 residues. The V gene's germline CDR1 is DFQATT and CDR2 SNEGSKA (reference sequence). CDR3 region: CSGDDYYEQYF. The DNA of the CDR3 is TGCAGTGGGGACGACTACTACGAGCAGTACTTC.

This clonotype has just a few counts. The chain combines TRBV20-1 with TRBJ1-2, with 11 bases that match TRBD1. Germline lookup yields CDR1 DFQATT and CDR2 SNEGSKA (reference sequence). V lost 6 bases to trimming and J lost 6 bases; unmatched junction nucleotides: 6. The CDR3 contains 13 residues. CDR3 sequence reads: CSAWTGGWNGYTF. The CDR3 nucleotides are TGCAGTGCATGGACAGGGGGCTGGAATGGCTACACCTTC.

This clonotype was seen at least ten times. The chain employs TRBV10-3 and TRBJ2-1; TRBD1 matches at 7 bases. V was pared by 0 bases and J by 8 bases, with 13 bases of the junction left unmatched. The CDR3 is 17 residues long. Germline lookup yields CDR1 ENHRY and CDR2 SYGVKD. CDR3 in amino acids: CAISESEGGRAVDEQFF. In DNA, the CDR3 is TGTGCCATCAGTGAGTCAGAAGGGGGCAGGGCCGTTGATGAGCAGTTCTTC.

This clonotype was detected a few times. This chain uses TRBV6-2 or TRBV6-3 with TRBJ1-4; 10 bases fit TRBD1. The length of the CDR3 is 16 residues. V lost 6 bases to trimming and J lost 7 bases; unmatched junction nucleotides: 11. Germline CDR1 MNHEY, CDR2 SVGEGT. CDR3 nucleotide sequence: TGTGCCAGCAGCCCCGACAGGGGGCATGCTGTTGAAAAACTGTTTTTT. Its protein product is CASSPDRGHAVEKLFF.